The present T cell receptor beta chain was sequenced within a study of blood T cells in healthy people across ages. Notes on the study in general: Without sorted subsets, naive and antigen-experienced compartments could not be conclusively compared.

The sample providers were healthy Caucasian people from Russia, aged roughly 6 to 95. This clonotype has a handful of counts. Antigen: not known. The CDR3 covers 15 residues. Trimming took 4 bases from V and 0 from J, leaving 13 bases between them. Germline V gene lookup returns CDR1 MNHNS and CDR2 SASEGT. Combining a sample-barcoded 5' primer with a J-beta primer mix, a second PCR ran for roughly 6 to 11 cycles. The template-switch adaptor, which had 12 random nucleotides, put a tag on each cDNA molecule. TCRdb re-called the 5' RACE reads with MiXCR, one entry per CDR3 protein. The sample holds 760,000 or so distinct CDR3 sequences, roughly 25% seen once. The same sample was also studied in work on T cells of mothers and their children. This second report adds: Nobody spotted any persistent microchimeric T cell clones.

This chain links TRBV6-1 with TRBJ2-7; D is possibly TRBD1 (7 bases). This clonotype was obtained from a boy younger than 18 in good health. The sequencing input was blood. The CDR3 DNA is TGTGCCAGCAGTGCCCAGGGGGGACCCTCCTACGAGCAGTACTTC. This sequence encodes CASSAQGGPSYEQYF.